The 6 T cell receptor beta chains presented below share a single source sample, sequenced in a study of T-cell memory formation after mild COVID-19. TCRdb reprocessed the 5' RACE reads via MiXCR and lists one record per CDR3 protein. The sample contains 250,000 to 400,000 distinct CDR3 sequences, roughly an eighth of which appear only once. The source material was PBMCs or a T cell subset sorted from them (not recorded which). These receptor sequences come from a man aged 18 to 30 who had mild COVID-19 (a few samples of this study predate the infection). Cell type and time point are not known.

The rearrangement joins TRBV16 to TRBJ1-5, with D perhaps matching TRBD1 (6 bases). The CDR3 covers 16 residues. Between the trimmed V and J ends, which lost 1 base and 5 bases, there was a span of 15 bases. Looked up from germline, CDR1 is KGHSY and CDR2 is FQNENV. In nucleotides, the CDR3 is TGTGCCAGCAGCCAATTACAGGGCGGATTGGATCAGCCCCAGCATTTT. It codes for CASSQLQGGLDQPQHF.

This clonotype was seen many times. V and J are TRBV7-8 and TRBJ2-3; D is unresolved. Germline CDR1 SGHVS, CDR2 FQNEAQ. V shed 1 base and J shed 0 bases, with 8 bases lying between them. CDR3 size: 15 residues. The CDR3 loop reads CASSLVLSSTDTQYF. For the CDR3, the DNA is TGTGCCAGCAGCTTAGTGCTCAGTAGCACAGATACGCAGTATTTT.

There are a few counts of this clonotype. This rearrangement joins TRBV10-3 to TRBJ2-3; D is unclear. The CDR3 runs to 15 residues. Trimming took 0 bases from V and 2 from J, leaving 9 bases between them. Germline V gene sequence: CDR1 ENHRY, CDR2 SYGVKD. The CDR3 here is CAISESILPTDTQYF. The CDR3 DNA follows: TGTGCCATCAGTGAGTCGATACTTCCCACAGATACGCAGTATTTT.

The chain employs TRBV20-1 and TRBJ2-7, with 14 nucleotides matching TRBD2. The CDR3 covers 15 residues. Germline CDR1 is DFQATT and CDR2 is SNEGSKA (reference sequence). After removal of 4 bases from V and 5 bases from J, the junction contained 7 bases not matched to a gene. The CDR3 protein is CSANRLAGGLDEQYF. CDR3 coding DNA: TGCAGTGCTAACCGACTAGCGGGGGGGCTGGACGAGCAGTACTTC.

The sample holds a few counts of this clonotype. The chain uses TRBV3-2 and TRBJ1-6; the D call TRBD1 from the table was never checked on the DNA. TRBV3-2 is flagged as a pseudogene. The CDR3 totals 15 residues. CDR3: CASISTGIGNSPLHF. The CDR3 DNA reads as TGTGCCAGCATCTCGACAGGGATCGGTAATTCACCCCTCCACTTT.

The chain is built from TRBV11-1 and TRBJ1-2; TRBD1 is a possible D gene (5 bases). There are 13 residues in the CDR3. Trimming took 8 bases from V and 3 from J, leaving 13 bases between them. CDR1 is SGHAT and CDR2 is FQDESV in the germline V gene (reference sequence). The CDR3 loop is CASRSGTDYGYTF. As DNA, the CDR3 is TGTGCCAGCCGATCCGGGACGGACTATGGCTACACCTTC.